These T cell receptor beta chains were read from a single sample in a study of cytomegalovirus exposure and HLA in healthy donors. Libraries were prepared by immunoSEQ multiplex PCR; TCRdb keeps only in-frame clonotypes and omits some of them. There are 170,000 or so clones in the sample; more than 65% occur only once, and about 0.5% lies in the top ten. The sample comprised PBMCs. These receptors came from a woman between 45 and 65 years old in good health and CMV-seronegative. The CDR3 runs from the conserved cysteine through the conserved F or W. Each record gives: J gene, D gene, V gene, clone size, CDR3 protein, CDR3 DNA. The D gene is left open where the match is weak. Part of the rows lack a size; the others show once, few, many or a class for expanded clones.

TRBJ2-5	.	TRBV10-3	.	CATQGQETQYF	TGTGCCACTCAGGGGCAAGAGACCCAGTACTTC
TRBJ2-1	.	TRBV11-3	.	CASSRGTAPNEQFF	TGTGCCAGCAGCCGCGGGACAGCCCCCAATGAGCAGTTCTTC
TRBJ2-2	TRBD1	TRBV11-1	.	CASSLDRAGGELFF	TGTGCCAGCAGCTTGGACAGGGCGGGCGGGGAGCTGTTTTTT
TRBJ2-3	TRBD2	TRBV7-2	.	CASSPMGGADTQYF	TGTGCCAGCAGCCCAATGGGGGGGGCAGATACGCAGTATTTT
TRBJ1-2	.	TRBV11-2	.	CASSLDREDLYGYTF	TGTGCCAGCAGCTTAGACAGGGAGGACCTCTATGGCTACACCTTC
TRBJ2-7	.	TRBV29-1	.	CSVAEGPYEQYF	TGCAGCGTTGCAGAGGGCCCCTACGAGCAGTACTTC
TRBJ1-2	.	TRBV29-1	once	CSVGTLQEGGYTF	TGCAGCGTAGGGACACTCCAAGAGGGTGGCTACACCTTC
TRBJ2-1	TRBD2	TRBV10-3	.	CAISESGGGRGSDNEQFF	TGTGCCATCAGTGAGTCCGGGGGCGGGAGGGGCTCCGACAATGAGCAGTTCTTC
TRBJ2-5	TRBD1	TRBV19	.	CASSSRQGETQYF	TGTGCCAGTAGTAGTAGACAGGGAGAGACCCAGTACTTC
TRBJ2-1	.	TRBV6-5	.	CATGLSSYNEQFF	TGTGCCACCGGACTGAGCTCCTACAATGAGCAGTTCTTC
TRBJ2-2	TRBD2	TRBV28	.	CASSFTYLAGVNTGELFF	TGTGCCAGCAGTTTCACATATTTAGCGGGGGTGAACACCGGGGAGCTGTTTTTT
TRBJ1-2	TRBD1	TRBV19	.	CASSKIGDRHYGYTF	TGTGCCAGTAGTAAAATCGGGGACAGACACTATGGCTACACCTTC
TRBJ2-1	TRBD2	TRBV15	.	CATSRDRGDNEQFF	TGTGCCACCAGCAGAGATCGGGGGGACAATGAGCAGTTCTTC
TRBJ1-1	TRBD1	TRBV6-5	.	CASSYLQGEAFF	TGTGCCAGCAGTTACCTACAGGGGGAAGCTTTCTTT
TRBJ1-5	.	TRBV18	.	CASSPSRASNQPQHF	TGTGCCAGCTCACCAAGCAGGGCTAGCAATCAGCCCCAGCATTTT
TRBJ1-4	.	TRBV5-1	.	CASSFSGLNEKLFF	TGCGCCAGCAGCTTTTCAGGTCTTAATGAAAAACTGTTTTTT
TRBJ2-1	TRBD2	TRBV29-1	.	CSANSGSTYNEQFF	TGCAGCGCCAACAGCGGGAGCACCTACAATGAGCAGTTCTTC
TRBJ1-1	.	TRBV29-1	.	CSVRELNTEAFF	TGCAGCGTAAGGGAGTTAAACACTGAAGCTTTCTTT
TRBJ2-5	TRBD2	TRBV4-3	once	CASSQSGGAETQYF	TGCGCCAGCAGCCAGAGCGGGGGGGCAGAGACCCAGTACTTC
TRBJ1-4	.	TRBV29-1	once	CSVSLATNEKLFF	TGCAGCGTTAGTCTAGCAACTAATGAAAAACTGTTTTTT